These T cell receptor beta chains were read from a single sample in a study of blood T cell repertoires in COVID-19. Profiling relied on immunoSEQ multiplex PCR, and the TCRdb table lists in-frame clones only, not all of them. The sample has approximately 130,000 clones; around 85% are singletons. The sequenced material came from peripheral blood. These receptors were taken from a woman in her forties or fifties who had recovered from COVID-19. CDR3s include the opening cysteine and the closing phenylalanine or tryptophan. Each record gives: V gene, J gene, CDR3 protein.

TRBV7-7	TRBJ2-2	CASSMGLAGAGELFF
TRBV19	TRBJ1-5	CASRAGTAYNQPQHF
TRBV7-2	TRBJ2-7	CASRRDNPLEQYF
TRBV4-1	TRBJ2-2	CASSQDPAGYTGELFF
TRBV7-9	TRBJ2-7	CASSLHRLVTYEQYF
TRBV11-2	TRBJ2-1	CASGQAGGLYNEQFF
TRBV5-1	TRBJ2-5	CASSKGLAGGGETQYF
TRBV6-1	TRBJ1-6	CASSEYLRNSPLHF
TRBV5-1	TRBJ2-5	CASSLGSHQETQYF
TRBV28	TRBJ2-6	CASSGTGGYLAGANVLTF
TRBV30	TRBJ2-2	CAWRRGRLYTGELFF
TRBV9	TRBJ2-7	CASSPGGGYEQYF
TRBV4-1	TRBJ2-5	CASSQGAEETQYF
TRBV15	TRBJ1-5	CATSRDGIGILWPNQPQHF
TRBV11-3	TRBJ2-5	CASSSPAGERETQYF
TRBV24-1	TRBJ2-1	CATSDLGGYNEQFF